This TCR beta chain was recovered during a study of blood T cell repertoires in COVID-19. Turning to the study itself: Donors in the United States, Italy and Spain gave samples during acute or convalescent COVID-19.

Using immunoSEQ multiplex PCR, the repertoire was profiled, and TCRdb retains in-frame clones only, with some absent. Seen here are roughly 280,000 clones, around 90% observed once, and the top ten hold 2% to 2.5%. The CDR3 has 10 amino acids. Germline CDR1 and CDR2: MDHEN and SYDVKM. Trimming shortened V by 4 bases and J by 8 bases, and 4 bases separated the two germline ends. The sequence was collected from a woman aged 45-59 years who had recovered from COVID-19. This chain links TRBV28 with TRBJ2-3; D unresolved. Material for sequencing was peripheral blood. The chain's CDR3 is CASSYGTQYF. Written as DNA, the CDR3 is TGTGCCAGCAGTTACGGTACGCAGTATTTT.